The 14 T cell receptor beta chains in this list originate from one sample, sequenced in a study of shared clonotypes between healthy human individuals. Assay: immunoSEQ multiplex PCR; the TCRdb copy retains only in-frame clones and omits some. The sample includes under 1,100,000 clones, around 75% seen only once; the top ten take approximately 1.5%. Sequencing used memory CD4+ T cells sorted from blood. Subset indicated: CD45RA-negative fraction. These receptors were taken from a man aged 18 to 30 in good health.

The chain recombines TRBV5-1 with TRBJ1-2, with D possibly being TRBD1 (5 bases). The V gene's germline CDR1 is SGHRS and CDR2 YFSETQ. V was trimmed by 4 bases and J by 6 bases, leaving 13 bases between them. The CDR3 is 13 amino acids. The CDR3 DNA reads as TGCGCCAGCAGCCCCCAGGGCGCAGATGGCTACACCTTC. Protein sequence: CASSPQGADGYTF.

The chain recombines TRBV28 with TRBJ2-1; 9 bases match TRBD1. Germline V gene data show CDR1 as MDHEN and CDR2 as SYDVKM. The V gene end was trimmed by 3 bases and the J gene end by 7 bases; junction bases not matched to a gene: 10. The CDR3 spans 16 residues. In nucleotides, the CDR3 is TGTGCCAGCAGTTTCGGTTCCGGGACAGGGAAGAATGAGCAGTTCTTC. Translated, it gives CASSFGSGTGKNEQFF. Looking up the rest from reference TRBV28 and TRBJ2-1 gives the full variable domain: DVKVTQSSRYLVKRTGEKVFLECVQDMDHENMFWYRQDPGLGLRLIYFSYDVKMKEKGDIPEGYSVSREKKERFSLILESASTNQTSMYLCASSFGSGTGKNEQFFGPGTRLTVL.

J is TRBJ2-3 and V is TRBV5-6; D is unclear. This CDR3 has 16 amino acids. From germline, CDR1 is SGHDT and CDR2 YYEEEE. V was pared by 2 bases and J by 2 bases, with 15 bases between. The CDR3 coding sequence is TGTGCCAGCAGCTTAGTATCCGATCGTTTCACAGATACGCAGTATTTT. Amino acids: CASSLVSDRFTDTQYF.

This clone was seen a few times. The rearrangement links TRBV6-1 to TRBJ1-1; D uncertain. The CDR3 covers 15 residues. V lost 1 base to trimming and J lost 0 bases, with 9 bases between them. Germline lookup yields CDR1 MNHNS and CDR2 SASEGT. The CDR3 loop reads CASSEGAYLNTEAFF. CDR3 bases: TGTGCCAGCAGTGAAGGGGCCTACCTGAACACTGAAGCTTTCTTT.

J is TRBJ1-5 and V is TRBV19; weak D call: TRBD1 (5 bases). With 6 bases removed from V and 0 bases from J, the gap between germline ends came to 21 bases. Germline V gives CDR1 LNHDA, CDR2 SQIVND (reference sequence). The CDR3 has 18 residues. The CDR3 nucleotides are TGTGCCAGTAGGGGAGACAGTTCTTTTATGTATAGCAATCAGCCCCAGCATTTT. This codes for CASRGDSSFMYSNQPQHF.

This rearrangement joins TRBV18 to TRBJ1-6; D possibly corresponds to TRBD1 (6 bases). Deletions cut 1 base from V and 8 bases from J, with 12 bases between. CDR3 length: 15 amino acids. Germline lookup yields CDR1 KGHSH and CDR2 LQKENI. CDR3 DNA sequence: TGTGCCAGCTCACCACGTGGGACATGGGATTCACCCCTCCACTTT. Translated, it gives CASSPRGTWDSPLHF.

The V call is TRBV29-1, the J call TRBJ2-1; 14 nucleotides align to TRBD2. Losses at the gene ends were 7 bases for V and 4 bases for J; bases not matched to a gene: 3. Germline values: CDR1 SQVTM, CDR2 ANQGSEA. The CDR3 has 14 residues. Here the CDR3 reads CSAGTSGGYNEQFF. DNA of the CDR3: TGCAGCGCAGGGACTAGCGGGGGTTACAATGAGCAGTTCTTC.

The chain combines TRBV27 with TRBJ2-1; no reliable D call. This CDR3 is built from 15 residues. In germline, CDR1 is MNHEY, CDR2 SMNVEV (reference sequence). Trimming left V 5 bases short and J 0 bases short, with 11 bases between. The CDR3 DNA reads as TGTGCCAGCAGTCCCCCGGCGGCCTCCTACAATGAGCAGTTCTTC. This encodes CASSPPAASYNEQFF.

This chain uses TRBV5-8 with TRBJ2-1; weak D call: TRBD1 (5 bases). Germline loops: CDR1 SGHTS, CDR2 YDEGEE. This CDR3 comprises 15 residues. The V and J ends lost 7 bases and 0 bases respectively, with 14 bases between them. CDR3: CASVSRVTSYNEQFF. The CDR3 DNA reads as TGTGCCAGCGTTAGCAGGGTTACCTCCTACAATGAGCAGTTCTTC. Full variable domain (outside the CDR3, taken from reference TRBV5-8 and TRBJ2-1): EAGVTQSPTHLIKTRGQQATLRCSPISGHTSVYWYQQALGLGLQFLLWYDEGEERNRGNFPPRFSGRQFPNYSSELNVNALELEDSALYLCASVSRVTSYNEQFFGPGTRLTVL.

CDR3: CASSPWDSSYEQYF. CDR3 DNA sequence: TGTGCCAGTAGTCCCTGGGACAGCTCCTACGAGCAGTACTTC. The genes are TRBV19 and TRBJ2-7; 7 positions match TRBD1. The CDR3 contains 14 residues. CDR1 LNHDA and CDR2 SQIVND come from the germline V gene (reference sequence). The junction had 4 bases not matched to a gene; V was cut back by 5 bases and J by 0 bases.

This clone has more than one count but fewer than ten. The gene calls are TRBV28 and TRBJ1-1, with D maybe TRBD1 (6 bases). Trimming stripped 5 bases from V and 7 bases from J, with 14 bases between. Germline values: CDR1 MDHEN, CDR2 SYDVKM. The length of the CDR3 is 13 residues. CDR3 sequence reads: CASSPQGSGEAFF. CDR3 DNA sequence: TGTGCCAGCAGTCCACAGGGCTCAGGTGAAGCTTTCTTT.

The rearrangement uses TRBV4-2 and TRBJ2-7; perhaps D is TRBD1 or TRBD2 (5 bases each). In germline, CDR1 is LGHNA, CDR2 YNFKEQ. The CDR3 length is 13 residues. The germline V and J ends were trimmed by 2 bases and 7 bases, with 12 bases remaining between them. CDR3 region: CASSQLLEGEQYF. CDR3 DNA sequence: TGTGCCAGCAGCCAATTGCTAGAGGGGGAGCAGTACTTC.

The rearrangement links TRBV19 to TRBJ1-4; 7 nucleotides align to TRBD1. The CDR3 spans 15 residues. CDR1 and CDR2 from the germline V gene are LNHDA and SQIVND (reference sequence). J lost 4 bases, V lost 5 bases, and 7 bases had no gene match. CDR3 region: CASSPLDRINEKLFF. The CDR3 DNA sequence: TGTGCCAGTAGTCCTCTGGACAGGATTAATGAAAAACTGTTTTTT.

The genes are TRBV6-1 and TRBJ1-2; the D gene is possibly TRBD1 (5 bases). V lost 9 bases, J lost 4 bases, and 15 bases lay in between. This CDR3 region has 13 residues. Germline lookup yields CDR1 MNHNS and CDR2 SASEGT. CDR3 nucleotides: TGTGCCAGGGATGACGGGGCCGGCTATGGCTACACCTTC. Its translation is CARDDGAGYGYTF.